These T cell receptor beta chains were read from a single sample in a study of OX40 agonist ivuxolimab in advanced cancers. Profiling relied on immunoSEQ multiplex PCR, and the TCRdb table lists in-frame clones only, not all of them. This sample has 95,000 to 100,000 clones, with roughly four fifths found just once. The sequenced sample was CD4+ or CD8+ T cells sorted from blood, obtained in a trial of the OX40 agonist ivuxolimab. These receptors originate from an adult with an advanced solid tumor such as melanoma, head and neck, liver or kidney cancer. Each CDR3 is given without its conserved first and last residue. Fields, in order: V gene, CDR3 protein.

>TRBV7-2
ASSPMVDRSLQAF
>TRBV19
ASSIGARRNNQPQH
>TRBV4-3
ASSQDVFQDTEAF
>TRBV11-2
ASSPARDPGPGYT
>TRBV7-8
ASSRPGLAGGPGLNEQF
>TRBV14
ASSLGGDQPQH
>TRBV7-2
ASSFQVRDRLYEQY
>TRBV6-4
ARDLRDRPTNEQF
>TRBV7-3
ASSLMGTSDEQF
>TRBV9
ASSATGATSTDTQY
>TRBV11-3
ASSRGQGRSNTEAF
>TRBV11-3
ASSRRAPPDTQY
>TRBV6-1
ASSVQGTEQY
>TRBV11-2
ASSLESLAGVPNEQF
>TRBV5-8
ASSRWGKDAGELF
>TRBV7-2
ASSLTSGGNEQF
>TRBV19
ASSQGTNTGELF
>TRBV30
AWSDPV
>TRBV5-1
ASSLTGQGPYEQY
>TRBV7-9
ASSLARAGGETQY
>TRBV15
ATSRPQTGELF
>TRBV23-1
ASSRGYEQY
>TRBV7-6
ASSPRQSGQSYEQY
>TRBV5-4
ASSLLGQHTFYGYT
>TRBV19
ASSGRGFDEQF
>TRBV23-1
ASSRPSTETLYNSPLH
>TRBV7-8
ASGSNQETQY
>TRBV30
AWGRDRNQPQH
>TRBV27
ASSSHTPLAEQY
>TRBV9
ASRGGAGTEAF
>TRBV10-3
AISDPGQRSSYEQY
>TRBV19
ASSPRGGGSSGGYT
>TRBV5-1
ASSLGQGEITEAF
>TRBV7-2
ASSLRLAGGLNGELF
>TRBV4-2
ASSQSGSGTGELF
>TRBV10-3
AISDFNTGSRTFTEAF